This T cell receptor (beta chain) was profiled in a study of blood T cells in healthy people across ages. On this clonotype: Its specificity is not known.

Next came a second PCR, run for about 6 to 12 cycles, which used a sample-barcoded 5' primer along with a J-beta primer mix. Via MiXCR, TCRdb re-called the 5' RACE reads, giving one row per CDR3 protein. The table includes around 1,800,000 distinct CDR3 sequences, roughly 43% detected once. Whole-study findings and limits: Naive CD4+ cells and diversity were both higher in long-lived donors than in aged donors. Roughly linear declines in TCR beta diversity per million T cells occurred with age.

All donors came from Russia, were Caucasian and healthy, and spanned ages about 6 to 90. This receptor was identified in a human donor in good health. The sample comprised blood.

The CDR3 is CASSLAKPTQYF. The CDR3 region has the DNA TGTGCCAGCAGCTTAGCAAAGCCTACGCAGTATTTT. The chain combines TRBV7-9 with TRBJ2-3; D not certain. Germline assignment: CDR1 SEHNR and CDR2 FQNEAQ (reference sequence). V dropped 0 bases and J dropped 8 bases, with 6 bases sitting between them. The CDR3 loop spans 12 amino acids.